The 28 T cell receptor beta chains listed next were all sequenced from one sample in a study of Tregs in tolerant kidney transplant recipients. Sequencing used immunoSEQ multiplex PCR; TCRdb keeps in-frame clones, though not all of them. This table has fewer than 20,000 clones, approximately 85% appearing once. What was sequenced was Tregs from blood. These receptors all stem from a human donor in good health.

CDR3 DNA sequence: TGTGCCAGCAGTCGTAAAAGCTCCTACAATGAGCAGTTCTTC. It translates to CASSRKSSYNEQFF. The V and J genes are TRBV11-3 and TRBJ2-1; D is unclear. Per the germline V gene, CDR1 is SGHNT and CDR2 is YENEEA. Trimming shortened V by 6 bases and J by 0 bases, and 9 bases separated the two germline ends. The CDR3 contains 14 residues.

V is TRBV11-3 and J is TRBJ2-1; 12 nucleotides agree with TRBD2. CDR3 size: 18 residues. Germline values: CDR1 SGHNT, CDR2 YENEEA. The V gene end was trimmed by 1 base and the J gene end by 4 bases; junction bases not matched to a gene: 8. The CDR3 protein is CASSLAQGLAGPYNEQFF. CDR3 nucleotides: TGTGCCAGCAGCTTAGCCCAGGGACTAGCGGGCCCGTACAATGAGCAGTTCTTC.

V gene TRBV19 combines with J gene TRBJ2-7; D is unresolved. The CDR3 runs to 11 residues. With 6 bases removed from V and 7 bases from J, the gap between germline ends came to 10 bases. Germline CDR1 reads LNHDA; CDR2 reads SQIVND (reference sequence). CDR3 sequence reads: CASRNSWEQYF. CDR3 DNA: TGTGCCAGTAGGAACAGCTGGGAGCAGTACTTC.

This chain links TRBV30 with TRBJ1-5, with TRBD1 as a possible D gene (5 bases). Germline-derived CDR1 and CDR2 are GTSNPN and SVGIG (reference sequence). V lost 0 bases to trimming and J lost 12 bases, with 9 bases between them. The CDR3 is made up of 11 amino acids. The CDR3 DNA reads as TGTGCCTGGAGTGTAGGGACGGTCCAGCATTTT. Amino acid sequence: CAWSVGTVQHF.

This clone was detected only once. The CDR3 DNA reads TGTGCCAGCAGCCAAGATACTCGGCGGGGGGAAACCTACGAGCAGTACTTC. Encoded protein: CASSQDTRRGETYEQYF. This sequence joins TRBV4-2 and TRBJ2-7; 8 bases are a match to TRBD2. The CDR3 runs 17 residues. Germline V CDR1 and CDR2: LGHNA, YNFKEQ. Losses at the gene ends were 0 bases for V and 2 bases for J; bases not matched to a gene: 9.

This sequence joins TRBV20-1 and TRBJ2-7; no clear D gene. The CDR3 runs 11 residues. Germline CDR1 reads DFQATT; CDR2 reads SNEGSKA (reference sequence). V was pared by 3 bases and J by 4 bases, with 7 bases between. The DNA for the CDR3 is TGCAGTGCTAGTAAGGTATACGAGCAGTACTTC. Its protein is CSASKVYEQYF.

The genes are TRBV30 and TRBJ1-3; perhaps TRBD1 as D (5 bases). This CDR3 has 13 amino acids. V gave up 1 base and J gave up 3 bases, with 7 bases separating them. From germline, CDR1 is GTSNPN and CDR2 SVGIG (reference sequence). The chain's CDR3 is CAWSEGLGNTIYF. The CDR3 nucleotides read TGTGCCTGGAGTGAGGGACTTGGAAACACCATATATTTT.

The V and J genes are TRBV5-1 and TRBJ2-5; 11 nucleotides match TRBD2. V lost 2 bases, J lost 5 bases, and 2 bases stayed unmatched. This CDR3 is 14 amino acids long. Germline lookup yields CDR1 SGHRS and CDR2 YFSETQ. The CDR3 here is CASSFSGRAETQYF. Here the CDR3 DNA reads TGCGCCAGCAGCTTTAGCGGGAGGGCCGAGACCCAGTACTTC.

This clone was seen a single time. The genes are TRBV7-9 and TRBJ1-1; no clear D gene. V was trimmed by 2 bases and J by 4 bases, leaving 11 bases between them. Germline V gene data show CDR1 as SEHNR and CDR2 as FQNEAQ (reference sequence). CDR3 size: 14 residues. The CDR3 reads CASSLRQPSTEAFF. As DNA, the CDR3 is TGTGCCAGCAGCTTACGGCAGCCAAGCACTGAAGCTTTCTTT.

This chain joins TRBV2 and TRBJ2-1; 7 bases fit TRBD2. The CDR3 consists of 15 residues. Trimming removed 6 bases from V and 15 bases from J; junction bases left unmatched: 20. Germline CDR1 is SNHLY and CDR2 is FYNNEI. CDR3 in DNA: TGTGCCAGCAGCCCCCTCCTGTCCGATAGCGGGTTGCGGTTCTTC. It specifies CASSPLLSDSGLRFF.

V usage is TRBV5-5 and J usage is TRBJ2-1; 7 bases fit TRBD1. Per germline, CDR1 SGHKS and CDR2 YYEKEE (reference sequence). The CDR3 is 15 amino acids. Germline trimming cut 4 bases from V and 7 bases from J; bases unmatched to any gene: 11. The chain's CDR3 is CASSQGVWPGNEQFF. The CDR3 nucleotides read TGTGCCAGCAGCCAGGGGGTCTGGCCGGGGAATGAGCAGTTCTTC.

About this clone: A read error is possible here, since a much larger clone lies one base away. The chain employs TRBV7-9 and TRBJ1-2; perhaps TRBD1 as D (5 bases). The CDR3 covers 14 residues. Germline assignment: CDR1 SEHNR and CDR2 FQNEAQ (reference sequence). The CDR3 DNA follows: TGTGTCAGCAGCTTAGCGGAGGGGACGCGGGGCTACACCTTC. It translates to CVSSLAEGTRGYTF.

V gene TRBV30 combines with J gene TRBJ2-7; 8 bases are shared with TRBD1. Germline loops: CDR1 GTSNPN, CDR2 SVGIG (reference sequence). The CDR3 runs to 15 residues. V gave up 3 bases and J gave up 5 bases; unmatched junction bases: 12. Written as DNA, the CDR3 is TGTGCCTGGAGGCTAACCGGACAGGGTATGAACGAGCAGTACTTC. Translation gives CAWRLTGQGMNEQYF.

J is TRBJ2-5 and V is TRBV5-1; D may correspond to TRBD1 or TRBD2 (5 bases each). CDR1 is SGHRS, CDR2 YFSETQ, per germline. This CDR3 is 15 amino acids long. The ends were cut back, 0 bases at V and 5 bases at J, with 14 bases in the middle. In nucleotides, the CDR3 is TGCGCCAGCAGCTTGGGGGCCGGGGCGGTGGAGACCCAGTACTTC. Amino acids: CASSLGAGAVETQYF.

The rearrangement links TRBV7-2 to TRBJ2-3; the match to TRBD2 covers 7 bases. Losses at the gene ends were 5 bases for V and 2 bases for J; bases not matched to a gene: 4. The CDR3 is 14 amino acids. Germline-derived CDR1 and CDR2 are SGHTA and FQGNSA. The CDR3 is CASSLSGFTDTQYF. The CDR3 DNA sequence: TGTGCCAGCAGCCTTAGCGGGTTCACAGATACGCAGTATTTT.

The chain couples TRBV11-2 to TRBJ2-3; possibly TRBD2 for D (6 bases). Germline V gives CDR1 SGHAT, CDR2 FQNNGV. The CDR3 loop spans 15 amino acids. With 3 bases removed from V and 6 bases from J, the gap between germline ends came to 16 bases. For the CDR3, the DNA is TGTGCCAGCAGCTTCTCGGGACTCCCGGGGGATACGCAGTATTTT. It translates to CASSFSGLPGDTQYF.

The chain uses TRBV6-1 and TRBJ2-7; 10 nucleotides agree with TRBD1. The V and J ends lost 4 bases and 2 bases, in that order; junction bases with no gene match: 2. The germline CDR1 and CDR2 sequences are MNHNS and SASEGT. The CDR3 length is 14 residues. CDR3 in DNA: TGTGCCAGCAGTGTCGACAGGGGGCCCTACGAGCAGTACTTC. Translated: CASSVDRGPYEQYF.

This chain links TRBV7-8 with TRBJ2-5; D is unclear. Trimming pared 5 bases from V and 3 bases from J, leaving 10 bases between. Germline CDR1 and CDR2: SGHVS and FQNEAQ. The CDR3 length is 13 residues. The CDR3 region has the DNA TGTGCCAGCAGCACCGGTCCAAAAGAGACCCAGTACTTC. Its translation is CASSTGPKETQYF.

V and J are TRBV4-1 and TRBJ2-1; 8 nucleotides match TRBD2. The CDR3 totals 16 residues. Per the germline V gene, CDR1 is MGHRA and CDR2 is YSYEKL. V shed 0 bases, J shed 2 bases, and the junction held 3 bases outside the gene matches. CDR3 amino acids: CASSQDERGTYNEQFF. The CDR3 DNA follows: TGCGCCAGCAGCCAAGACGAGCGGGGGACCTACAATGAGCAGTTCTTC.

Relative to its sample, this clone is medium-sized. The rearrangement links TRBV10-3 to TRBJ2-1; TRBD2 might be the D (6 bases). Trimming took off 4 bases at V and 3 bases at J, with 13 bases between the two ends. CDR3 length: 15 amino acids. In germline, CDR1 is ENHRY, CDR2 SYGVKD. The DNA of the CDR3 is TGTGCCATCAGTGGACAAACGGGACTCTACAATGAGCAGTTCTTC. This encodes CAISGQTGLYNEQFF.

CDR3 region: CASSLGITPRGETQYF. The CDR3 bases are TGTGCCAGCAGCTTAGGTATTACCCCGCGGGGAGAGACCCAGTACTTC. The rearrangement joins TRBV7-2 to TRBJ2-5; weak D call: TRBD2 (6 bases). V lost 1 base and J 4 bases, leaving 16 bases between the germline ends. This CDR3 comprises 16 residues. The germline V gene encodes CDR1 SGHTA and CDR2 FQGNSA.

CDR3 region: CASSEGTGGLNQPQHF. Written as DNA, the CDR3 is TGTGCCAGCAGTGAAGGCACAGGGGGCCTCAATCAGCCCCAGCATTTT. J is TRBJ1-5 and V is TRBV2; 9 bases line up with TRBD1. The CDR3 has 16 residues. The J segment lost 3 bases and the V segment lost 1 base, leaving 4 bases of the junction unmatched. The germline V gene encodes CDR1 SNHLY and CDR2 FYNNEI.

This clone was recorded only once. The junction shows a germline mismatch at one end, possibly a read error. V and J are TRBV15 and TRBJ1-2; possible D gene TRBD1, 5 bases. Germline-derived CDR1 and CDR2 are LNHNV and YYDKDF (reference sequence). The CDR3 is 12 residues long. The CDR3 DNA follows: TGTGCCACCAGCAGAGATTTGGGGACGGTTCACTTC. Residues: CATSRDLGTVHF.

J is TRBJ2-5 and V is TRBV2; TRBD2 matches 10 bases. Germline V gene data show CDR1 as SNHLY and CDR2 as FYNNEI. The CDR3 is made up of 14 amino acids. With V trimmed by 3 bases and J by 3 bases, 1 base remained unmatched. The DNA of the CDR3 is TGTGCCAGCAGTGATACTAGCGGGAAAGAGACCCAGTACTTC. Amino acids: CASSDTSGKETQYF.

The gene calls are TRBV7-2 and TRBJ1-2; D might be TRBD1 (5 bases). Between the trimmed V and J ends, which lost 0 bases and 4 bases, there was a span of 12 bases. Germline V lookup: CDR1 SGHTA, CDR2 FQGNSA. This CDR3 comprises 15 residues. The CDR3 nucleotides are TGTGCCAGCAGCTTAGCCCAGACAGCCCCCTATGGCTACACCTTC. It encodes CASSLAQTAPYGYTF. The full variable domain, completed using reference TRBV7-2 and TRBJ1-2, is GAGVSQSPSNKVTEKGKDVELRCDPISGHTALYWYRQSLGQGLEFLIYFQGNSAPDKSGLPSDRFSAERTGGSVSTLTIQRTQQEDSAVYLCASSLAQTAPYGYTFGSGTRLTVV.

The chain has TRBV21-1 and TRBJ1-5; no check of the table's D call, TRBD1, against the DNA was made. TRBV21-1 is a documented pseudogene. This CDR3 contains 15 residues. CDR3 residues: CASSKVKQGSQPQHF. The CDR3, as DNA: TGTGCCAGCAGCAAAGTTAAGCAGGGGTCCCAGCCCCAGCATTTT.

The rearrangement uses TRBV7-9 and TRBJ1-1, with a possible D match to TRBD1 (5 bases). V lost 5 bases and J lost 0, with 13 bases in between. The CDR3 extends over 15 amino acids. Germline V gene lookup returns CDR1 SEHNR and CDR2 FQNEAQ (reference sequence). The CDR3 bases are TGTGCCAGCAGCCCCTGGGGCCCGATGAACACTGAAGCTTTCTTT. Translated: CASSPWGPMNTEAFF.

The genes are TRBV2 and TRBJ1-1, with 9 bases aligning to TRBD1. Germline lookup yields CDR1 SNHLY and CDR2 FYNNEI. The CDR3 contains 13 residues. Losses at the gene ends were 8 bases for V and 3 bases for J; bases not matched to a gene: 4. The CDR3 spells CASRWTGDTEAFF. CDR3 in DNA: TGTGCCAGCCGCTGGACAGGGGACACTGAAGCTTTCTTT.